This note documents a single T cell receptor (beta chain) sequence. Its antigen is not identified. Produced via immunoSEQ multiplex PCR; TCRdb's table is partial and in-frame only. The data hold 40,000 to 50,000 clones, with around 86% observed a single time. This entry belongs to a study of T cells in localized non-small cell lung cancer. Findings and caveats of the study: A single tumor region was sequenced, leaving heterogeneity possible.

V lost 6 bases to trimming and J lost 0 bases, with 12 bases between them. The germline V gene has CDR1 SGHVS and CDR2 FNYEAQ. The length of the CDR3 is 15 residues. V gene TRBV7-6 combines with J gene TRBJ2-1, with D possibly matching TRBD2 (6 bases). This clonotype was obtained from a woman between 18 and 55 years old with stage III lung adenocarcinoma. Sequences were derived from peripheral blood, sampled before any cancer treatment. The CDR3 DNA sequence: TGTGCCAGCAGGGGTGGGGGGAGCTCCTACAATGAGCAGTTCTTC. Protein sequence: CASRGGGSSYNEQFF.